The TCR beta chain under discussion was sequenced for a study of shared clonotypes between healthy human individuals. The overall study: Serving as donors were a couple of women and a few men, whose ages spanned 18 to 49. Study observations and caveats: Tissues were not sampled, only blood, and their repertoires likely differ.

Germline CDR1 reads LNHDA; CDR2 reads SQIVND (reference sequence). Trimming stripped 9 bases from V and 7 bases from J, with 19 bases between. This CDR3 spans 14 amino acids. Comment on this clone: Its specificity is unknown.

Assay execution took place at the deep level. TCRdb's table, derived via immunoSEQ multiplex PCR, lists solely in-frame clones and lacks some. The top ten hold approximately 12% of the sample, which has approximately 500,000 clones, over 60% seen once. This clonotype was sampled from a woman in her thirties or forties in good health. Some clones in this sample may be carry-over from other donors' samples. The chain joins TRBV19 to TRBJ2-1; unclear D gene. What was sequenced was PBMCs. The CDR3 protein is CASRKVGSWNEQFF. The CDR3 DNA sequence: TGTGCCAGCCGAAAGGTGGGAAGCTGGAATGAGCAGTTCTTC. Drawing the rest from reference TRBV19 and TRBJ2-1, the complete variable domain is DGGITQSPKYLFRKEGQNVTLSCEQNLNHDAMYWYRQDPGQGLRLIYYSQIVNDFQKGDIAEGYSVSREKKESFPLTVTSAQKNPTAFYLCASRKVGSWNEQFFGPGTRLTVL.